This T cell receptor beta chain is drawn from a study of spatial heterogeneity in lung cancer. Time point here: sample taken at primary tumor resection. Whole RNA from tumor, nontumor lung or frozen PBMC was sequenced unsorted. Samples were donated by 72 untreated early-stage non-small cell lung cancer patients. The CDR3 has 17 amino acids. Unmatched junction bases numbered 9, after V lost 2 bases and J lost 7 bases. CDR1 and CDR2 (germline): SEHNR, FQNEAQ (reference sequence). TCRdb called the 5' RACE reads again in MiXCR, with one record for every CDR3 protein. The data contain tens of thousands of distinct CDR3 sequences, approximately 12% of them seen just once; the ten biggest clones take up more than 40%.

J is TRBJ1-6 and V is TRBV7-9, with TRBD1 matching 9 bases. The sequencing here drew on PBMCs, taken at surgery. The TCR was taken from a male donor with early-stage non-small cell lung cancer. The CDR3 DNA is TGTGCCAGCAGCTTACCCCCCGGGACAGGGCCCAATTCACCCCTCCACTTT. Its translation is CASSLPPGTGPNSPLHF.